This TCR beta chain was sequenced during a study of OX40 agonist ivuxolimab in advanced cancers. The CDR3 is made up of 15 amino acids. The ends lost 4 bases at V and 4 bases at J; junction bases unmatched: 9. Germline assignment: CDR1 SEHNR and CDR2 FQNEAQ (reference sequence). Repertoires were generated with immunoSEQ multiplex PCR, while TCRdb's copy carries only in-frame clones and drops some. The sample lists tens of thousands of clones; 90% to 95% were seen once. This clone has only a few counts. Its antigen remains unidentified. Study outcomes and limitations: There were, on average, more expanded clones in CD8+ T cells than in CD4+.

The V gene is TRBV7-9, the J gene TRBJ2-7; 8 nucleotides line up with TRBD1. The source is an adult with an advanced solid tumor such as melanoma, head and neck, liver or kidney cancer. The source was CD4+ or CD8+ T cells sorted from blood, collected in a trial of the OX40 agonist ivuxolimab. The CDR3 region has the DNA TGTGCCAGCAGCTCGACAGGGGTTAATCGGTACGAGCAGTACTTC. Translation: CASSSTGVNRYEQYF. Together with reference TRBV7-9 and TRBJ2-7, the CDR3 gives the full variable domain: DTGVSQNPRHKITKRGQNVTFRCDPISEHNRLYWYRQTLGQGPEFLTYFQNEAQLEKSRLLSDRFSAERPKGSFSTLEIQRTEQGDSAMYLCASSSTGVNRYEQYFGPGTRLTVT.